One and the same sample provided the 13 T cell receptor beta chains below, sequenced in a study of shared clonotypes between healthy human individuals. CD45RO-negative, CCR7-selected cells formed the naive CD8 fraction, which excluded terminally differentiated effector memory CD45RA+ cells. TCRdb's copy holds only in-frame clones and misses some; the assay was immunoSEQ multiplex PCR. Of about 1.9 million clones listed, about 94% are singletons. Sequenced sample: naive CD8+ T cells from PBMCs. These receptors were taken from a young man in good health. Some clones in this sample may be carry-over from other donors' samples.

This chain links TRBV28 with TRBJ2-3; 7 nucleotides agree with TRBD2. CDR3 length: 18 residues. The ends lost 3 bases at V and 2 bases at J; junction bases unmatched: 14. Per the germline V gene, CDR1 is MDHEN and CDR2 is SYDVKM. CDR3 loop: CASSLILQASGDTDTQYF. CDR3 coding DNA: TGTGCCAGCAGTTTGATTCTACAGGCTAGCGGCGACACAGATACGCAGTATTTT. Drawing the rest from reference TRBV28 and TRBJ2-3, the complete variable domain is DVKVTQSSRYLVKRTGEKVFLECVQDMDHENMFWYRQDPGLGLRLIYFSYDVKMKEKGDIPEGYSVSREKKERFSLILESASTNQTSMYLCASSLILQASGDTDTQYFGPGTRLTVL.

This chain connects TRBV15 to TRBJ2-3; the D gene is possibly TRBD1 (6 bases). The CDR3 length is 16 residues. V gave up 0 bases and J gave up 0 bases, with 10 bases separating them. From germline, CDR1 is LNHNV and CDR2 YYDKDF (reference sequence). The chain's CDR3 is CATSRDRTDSTDTQYF. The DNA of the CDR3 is TGTGCCACCAGCAGAGATAGGACAGACAGCACAGATACGCAGTATTTT.

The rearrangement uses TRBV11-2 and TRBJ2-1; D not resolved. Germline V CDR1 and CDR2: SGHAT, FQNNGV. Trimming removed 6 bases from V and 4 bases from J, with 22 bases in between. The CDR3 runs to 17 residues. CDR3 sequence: CASRNRFSGSEYNEQFF. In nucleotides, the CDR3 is TGTGCCAGCAGAAATAGGTTCTCGGGTTCAGAATACAATGAGCAGTTCTTC.

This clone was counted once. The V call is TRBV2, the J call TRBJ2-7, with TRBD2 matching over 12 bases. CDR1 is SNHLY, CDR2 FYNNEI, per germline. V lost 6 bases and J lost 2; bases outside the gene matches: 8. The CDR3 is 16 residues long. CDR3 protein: CASRPPPSGRAYEQYF. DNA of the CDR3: TGTGCCAGCAGGCCTCCACCTAGCGGGAGGGCCTACGAGCAGTACTTC.

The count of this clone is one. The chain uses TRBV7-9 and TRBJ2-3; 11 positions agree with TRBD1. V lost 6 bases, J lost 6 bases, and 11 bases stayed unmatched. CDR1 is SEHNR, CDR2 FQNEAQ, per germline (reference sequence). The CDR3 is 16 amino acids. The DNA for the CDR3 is TGTGCCAGCAGACATATTCCGGGACAGGGGGTGGATACGCAGTATTTT. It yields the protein CASRHIPGQGVDTQYF.

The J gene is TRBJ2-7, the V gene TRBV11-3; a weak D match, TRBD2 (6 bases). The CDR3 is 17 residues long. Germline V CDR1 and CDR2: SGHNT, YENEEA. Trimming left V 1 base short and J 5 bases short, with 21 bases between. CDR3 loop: CASSLGGPGTFLDEQYF. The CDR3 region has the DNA TGTGCCAGCAGCTTAGGGGGCCCAGGGACTTTCTTGGACGAGCAGTACTTC.

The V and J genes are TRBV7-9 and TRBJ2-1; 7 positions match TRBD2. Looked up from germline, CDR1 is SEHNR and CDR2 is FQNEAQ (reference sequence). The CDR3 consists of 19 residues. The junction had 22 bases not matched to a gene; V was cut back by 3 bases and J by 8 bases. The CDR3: CASSFNLRAGVGPSDEQFF. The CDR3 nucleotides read TGTGCCAGCAGCTTTAATCTACGGGCGGGAGTGGGTCCGTCGGATGAGCAGTTCTTC.

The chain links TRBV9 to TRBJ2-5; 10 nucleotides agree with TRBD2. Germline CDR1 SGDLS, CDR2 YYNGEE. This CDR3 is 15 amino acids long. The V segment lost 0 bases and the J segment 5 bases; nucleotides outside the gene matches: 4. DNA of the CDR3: TGTGCCAGCAGCGTAGGTCAGCGGGAGGGGGAGACCCAGTACTTC. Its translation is CASSVGQREGETQYF. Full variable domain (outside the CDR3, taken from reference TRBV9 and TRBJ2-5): DSGVTQTPKHLITATGQRVTLRCSPRSGDLSVYWYQQSLDQGLQFLIQYYNGEERAKGNILERFSAQQFPDLHSELNLSSLELGDSALYFCASSVGQREGETQYFGPGTRLLVL.

CDR3 amino acids: CSVGGGRASYEQYF. DNA for the CDR3: TGCAGCGTTGGCGGCGGGAGGGCATCCTACGAGCAGTACTTC. The J gene is TRBJ2-7, the V gene TRBV29-1; 9 positions match TRBD2. CDR1 is SQVTM, CDR2 ANQGSEA, per germline. The length of the CDR3 is 14 residues. V trimming: 4 bases; J trimming: 1 base; junction bases outside the gene matches: 5.

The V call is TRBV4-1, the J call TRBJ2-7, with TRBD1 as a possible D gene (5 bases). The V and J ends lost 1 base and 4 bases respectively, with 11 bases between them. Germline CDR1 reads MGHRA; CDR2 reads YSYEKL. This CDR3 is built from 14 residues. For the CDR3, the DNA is TGCGCCAGCAGCCAAGGGTTGACAGTATACGAGCAGTACTTC. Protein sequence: CASSQGLTVYEQYF.

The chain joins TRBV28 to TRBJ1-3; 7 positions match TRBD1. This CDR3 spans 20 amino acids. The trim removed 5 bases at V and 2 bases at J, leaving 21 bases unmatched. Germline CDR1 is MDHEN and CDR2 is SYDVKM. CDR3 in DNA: TGTGCCAGCAGTCTCTTACGCAGGGACAGCCGTTCCGGAGCTGGAAACACCATATATTTT. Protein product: CASSLLRRDSRSGAGNTIYF.

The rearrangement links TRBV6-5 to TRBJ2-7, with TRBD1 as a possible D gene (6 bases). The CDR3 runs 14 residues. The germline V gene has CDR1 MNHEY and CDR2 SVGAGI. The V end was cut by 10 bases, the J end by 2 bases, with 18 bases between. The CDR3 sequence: CATQPVDRPYEQYF. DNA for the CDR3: TGTGCCACCCAACCCGTCGACAGGCCCTACGAGCAGTACTTC.

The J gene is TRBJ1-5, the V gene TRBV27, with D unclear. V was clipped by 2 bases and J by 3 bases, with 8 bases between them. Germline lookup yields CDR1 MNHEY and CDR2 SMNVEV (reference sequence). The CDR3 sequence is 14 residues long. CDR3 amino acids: CASSLLASNQPQHF. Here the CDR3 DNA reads TGTGCCAGCAGTTTACTGGCCTCCAATCAGCCCCAGCATTTT.